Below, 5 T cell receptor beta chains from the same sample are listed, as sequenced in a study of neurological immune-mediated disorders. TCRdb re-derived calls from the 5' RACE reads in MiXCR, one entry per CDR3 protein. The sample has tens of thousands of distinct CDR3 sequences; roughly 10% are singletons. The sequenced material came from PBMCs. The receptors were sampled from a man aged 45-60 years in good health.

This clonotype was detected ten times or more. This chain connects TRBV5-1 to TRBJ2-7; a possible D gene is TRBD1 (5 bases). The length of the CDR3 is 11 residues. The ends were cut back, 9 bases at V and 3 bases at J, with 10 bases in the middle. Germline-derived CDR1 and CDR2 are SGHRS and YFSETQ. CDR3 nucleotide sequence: TGCGCCAATCTTAGGGGCTACGAGCAGTACTTC. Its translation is CANLRGYEQYF.

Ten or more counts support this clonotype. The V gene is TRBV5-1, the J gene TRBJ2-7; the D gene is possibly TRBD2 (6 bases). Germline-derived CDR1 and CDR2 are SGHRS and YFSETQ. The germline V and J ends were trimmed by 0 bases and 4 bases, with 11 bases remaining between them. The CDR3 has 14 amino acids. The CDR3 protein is CASSLEGGRYEQYF. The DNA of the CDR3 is TGCGCCAGCAGCTTGGAAGGAGGGAGGTACGAGCAGTACTTC.

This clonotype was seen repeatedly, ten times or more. The CDR3 reads CASSKGRRFNSPLHF. The CDR3 nucleotides read TGTGCCAGCAGCAAAGGACGGAGATTTAATTCACCCCTCCACTTT. The genes are TRBV21-1 and TRBJ1-6. TRBV21-1 is flagged as a pseudogene. The CDR3 is 15 amino acids.

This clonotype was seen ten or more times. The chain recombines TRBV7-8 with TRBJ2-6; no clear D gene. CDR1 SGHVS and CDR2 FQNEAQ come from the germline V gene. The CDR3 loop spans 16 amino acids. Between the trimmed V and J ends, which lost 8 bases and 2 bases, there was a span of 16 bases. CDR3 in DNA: TGTGCCAGCTGTCCTTCTGGGATAGCTGGGGCCAACGTCCTGACTTTC. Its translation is CASCPSGIAGANVLTF.

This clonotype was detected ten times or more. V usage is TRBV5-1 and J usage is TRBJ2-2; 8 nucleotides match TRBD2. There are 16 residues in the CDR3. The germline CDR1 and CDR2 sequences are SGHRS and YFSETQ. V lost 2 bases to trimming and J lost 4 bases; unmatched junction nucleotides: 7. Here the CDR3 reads CASSFRTSSSTGELFF. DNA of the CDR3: TGCGCCAGCAGCTTCCGGACTAGCAGTTCCACCGGGGAGCTGTTTTTT.